This TCR beta chain is from a study of cytomegalovirus exposure and HLA in healthy donors. Study results and limitations: It is likely that the observed cluster of highly shared sequence variants was a sequencing artifact.

Primers for the PCR totalled 60 Vbeta and 13 Jbeta. Clones were read by immunoSEQ multiplex PCR, and TCRdb kept only the in-frame ones, dropping some. This sample has about 140,000 clones, with approximately 70% found just once. Trimming removed 5 bases from V and 6 bases from J; junction bases left unmatched: 9. This CDR3 has 17 residues. CDR1 and CDR2 (germline): SGHTA, FQGNSA. On this clone itself: Its target is not known.

Sequenced material: PBMCs. The chain joins TRBV7-2 to TRBJ2-1, with 14 bases that match TRBD2. This TCR was recovered from a woman in her sixties or seventies in good health and CMV-seronegative. CDR3 amino acids: CASSKGTSGSRGNEQFF. In nucleotides, the CDR3 is TGTGCCAGCAGCAAGGGGACTAGCGGGAGCCGTGGCAATGAGCAGTTCTTC.